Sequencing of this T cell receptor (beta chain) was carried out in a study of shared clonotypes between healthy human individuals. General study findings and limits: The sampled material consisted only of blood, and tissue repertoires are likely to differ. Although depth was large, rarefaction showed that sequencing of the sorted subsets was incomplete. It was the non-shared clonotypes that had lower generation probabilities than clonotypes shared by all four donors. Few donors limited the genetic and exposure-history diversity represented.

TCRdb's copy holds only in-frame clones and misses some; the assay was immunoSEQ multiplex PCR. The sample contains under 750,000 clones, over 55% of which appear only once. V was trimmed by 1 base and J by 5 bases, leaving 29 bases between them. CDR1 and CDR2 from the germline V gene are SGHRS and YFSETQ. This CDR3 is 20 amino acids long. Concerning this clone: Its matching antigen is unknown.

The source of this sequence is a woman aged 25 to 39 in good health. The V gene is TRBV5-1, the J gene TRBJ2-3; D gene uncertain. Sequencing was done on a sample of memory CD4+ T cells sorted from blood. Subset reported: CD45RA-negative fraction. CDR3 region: CASSLRPKESFWGTQDTQYF. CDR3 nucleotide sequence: TGCGCCAGCAGCTTGAGACCCAAGGAGTCCTTTTGGGGTACACAAGATACGCAGTATTTT.